Presented here are 30 T cell receptor beta chains from one specimen sequenced in a study of blood T cell repertoires in COVID-19 (dated by TCRdb to about 2020). Preparation of the library involved the immunoSEQ multiplex PCR assay. TCRdb retrieved this table from immuneACCESS and kept in-frame rearrangements only. Not all clones are present; in checked studies, unresolved V genes account for under half, and no reason is known for the remainder. The sample table shows approximately 150,000 clones, and 84% are seen once. The ten largest clones capture over 1.1% of the sample. The sequencing input was peripheral blood. The receptors here all came from a man in his 60s with acute or convalescent COVID-19.

In nucleotides, the CDR3 is TGTGCCAGCGATAACAGGCCCTCTAACTATGGCTACACCTTC. Residues: CASDNRPSNYGYTF. The rearrangement joins TRBV6-5 to TRBJ1-2; D might be TRBD1 (5 bases). V was clipped by 8 bases and J by 0 bases, with 13 bases between them. Germline loops: CDR1 MNHEY, CDR2 SVGAGI. The CDR3 spans 14 residues.

The chain employs TRBV6-6 and TRBJ1-3, with TRBD1 matching 8 bases. J gave up 3 bases and V 2 bases, and 3 bases lay outside the gene matches. This CDR3 is built from 15 residues. CDR1 MNHNY and CDR2 SVGAGI come from the germline V gene (reference sequence). CDR3 sequence: CASSYPDRDGNTIYF. As DNA, the CDR3 is TGTGCCAGCAGTTACCCGGACAGGGATGGAAACACCATATATTTT.

In this sample, this clone turned up once. The chain recombines TRBV9 with TRBJ1-2; maybe TRBD1 (6 bases). CDR3 size: 15 residues. V was shortened by 3 bases and J by 2 bases, with 14 bases between the two germline ends. Per germline, CDR1 SGDLS and CDR2 YYNGEE. For the CDR3, the DNA is TGTGCCAGCAGCGCTTCGGGACACGACAACTATGGCTACACCTTC. Its protein is CASSASGHDNYGYTF.

The chain couples TRBV12-2 to TRBJ2-7; the D call of TRBD1 is as the table states it, not checked on the DNA. TRBV12-2 is shown as a pseudogene. This CDR3 is built from 21 residues. The CDR3 DNA sequence: TGTGCAAGTCGCTTATGGACCGGGGGACAGAGGATCCATCCTAACGTCTACGAGCAGTACTTC. The encoded protein is CASRLWTGGQRIHPNVYEQYF.

The gene calls are TRBV7-2 and TRBJ2-5, with D perhaps TRBD2 (6 bases). From germline, CDR1 is SGHTA and CDR2 FQGNSA. V was shortened by 5 bases and J by 4 bases, with 11 bases between the two germline ends. The CDR3 runs 13 residues. CDR3 amino acids: CASSRGLGETQYF. CDR3 bases: TGTGCCAGCAGCCGGGGACTCGGAGAGACCCAGTACTTC.

This clone has just a few counts. This chain joins TRBV6-5 and TRBJ1-2; 8 bases agree with TRBD1. The CDR3 sequence is 15 residues long. V lost 6 bases and J lost 3; bases outside the gene matches: 9. Germline lookup yields CDR1 MNHEY and CDR2 SVGAGI. The DNA of the CDR3 is TGTGCCAGCAGGGTCGGGACAGGAGAGTACTATGGCTACACCTTC. This sequence encodes CASRVGTGEYYGYTF.

This clone was detected only a few times. The V gene is TRBV19, the J gene TRBJ1-1, with D possibly matching TRBD1 (5 bases). V lost 6 bases and J 0 bases, leaving 11 bases between the germline ends. The CDR3 extends over 14 amino acids. Per the germline V gene, CDR1 is LNHDA and CDR2 is SQIVND (reference sequence). As DNA, the CDR3 is TGTGCCAGTAGGATCTCGGGGGTGAACACTGAAGCTTTCTTT. Its translation is CASRISGVNTEAFF.

This chain's CDR3 is CASRYQYSPLHF. The CDR3, as DNA: TGTGCCAGCAGGTACCAGTATTCACCCCTCCACTTT. V gene TRBV27 combines with J gene TRBJ1-6; D gene ambiguous. Germline-derived CDR1 and CDR2 are MNHEY and SMNVEV (reference sequence). V shed 6 bases and J shed 8 bases, with 8 bases lying between them. The CDR3 is 12 residues long.

The chain couples TRBV2 to TRBJ2-4, with D perhaps matching TRBD2 (6 bases). V lost 6 bases and J 13 bases, leaving 13 bases between the germline ends. The CDR3 totals 11 residues. Germline V lookup: CDR1 SNHLY, CDR2 FYNNEI. The CDR3 is CASRARDSQYF. CDR3 DNA: TGTGCCAGCAGGGCCCGGGACTCGCAGTACTTC.

In its sample, this clone was seen once. The rearrangement uses TRBV30 and TRBJ2-2, with D possibly being TRBD1 (6 bases). This CDR3 is built from 13 residues. Trimming pared 5 bases from V and 5 bases from J, leaving 12 bases between. Germline CDR1 reads GTSNPN; CDR2 reads SVGIG (reference sequence). The CDR3 sequence is CAWGGRDTGELFF. Written as DNA, the CDR3 is TGTGCCTGGGGGGGCAGGGATACCGGGGAGCTGTTTTTT.

This chain uses TRBV29-1 with TRBJ2-5; TRBD2 matches at 8 bases. V was clipped by 7 bases and J by 5 bases; unmatched bases: 12. Germline V gene data show CDR1 as SQVTM and CDR2 as ANQGSEA. This CDR3 contains 14 residues. CDR3 nucleotide sequence: TGCAGCGCCGCACCCGGACTAGCTTGGGAGACCCAGTACTTC. This codes for CSAAPGLAWETQYF.

This clone came up a few times. V is TRBV7-9 and J is TRBJ2-7, with D maybe TRBD1 (5 bases). Germline V gene lookup returns CDR1 SEHNR and CDR2 FQNEAQ (reference sequence). The CDR3 consists of 14 residues. V dropped 4 bases and J dropped 3 bases, with 13 bases sitting between them. CDR3 nucleotides: TGTGCCAGCAGCTCCCAGGGTACTCTCTACGAGCAGTACTTC. This encodes CASSSQGTLYEQYF.

The rearrangement links TRBV3-1 (or the pseudogene TRBV3-2) to TRBJ2-1; a weak D match, TRBD1 (5 bases). CDR1 is LGHDT and CDR2 is YNNKEL in the germline V gene (reference sequence). The CDR3 spans 13 residues. V was trimmed by 4 bases and J by 10 bases, leaving 14 bases between them. The CDR3 region is CASSPGIRYEQFF. The CDR3 nucleotides are TGTGCCAGCAGCCCAGGGATCCGGTACGAGCAGTTCTTC.

The chain combines TRBV5-4 with TRBJ1-4, with D maybe TRBD1 (5 bases). Germline lookup yields CDR1 SGHNT and CDR2 YYREEE (reference sequence). The V end was cut by 0 bases, the J end by 6 bases, with 12 bases between. The CDR3 is 15 residues long. This CDR3 reads CASSLGRVRDEKLFF. DNA of the CDR3: TGTGCCAGCAGCTTGGGCCGGGTCAGGGATGAAAAACTGTTTTTT.

The chain links TRBV10-3 to TRBJ1-1; TRBD1 aligns across 9 bases. The CDR3 has 16 residues. The germline gives CDR1 ENHRY, CDR2 SYGVKD. V lost 6 bases to trimming and J lost 4 bases; unmatched junction nucleotides: 12. The CDR3 loop is CAIRLTGQGRGTEAFF. CDR3 bases: TGTGCCATCAGGTTAACGGGACAGGGAAGGGGCACTGAAGCTTTCTTT.

The rearrangement links TRBV29-1 to TRBJ2-2; D is undetermined. The CDR3 is 14 amino acids. Germline V gene sequence: CDR1 SQVTM, CDR2 ANQGSEA. Trimming pared 5 bases from V and 0 bases from J, leaving 10 bases between. The CDR3 here is CSVFAATNTGELFF. In DNA, the CDR3 is TGCAGCGTTTTTGCAGCGACGAACACCGGGGAGCTGTTTTTT.

The chain employs TRBV5-6 and TRBJ2-2, with no clear D. Trimming shortened V by 5 bases and J by 4 bases, and 6 bases separated the two germline ends. CDR1 SGHDT and CDR2 YYEEEE come from the germline V gene. The CDR3 sequence is 12 residues long. CDR3 region: CASSLITGELFF. DNA for the CDR3: TGTGCCAGCAGTCTTATCACCGGGGAGCTGTTTTTT.

The chain employs TRBV24-1 and TRBJ2-3; D might be TRBD2 (5 bases). Germline loops: CDR1 KGHDR, CDR2 SFDVKD. The CDR3 has 19 amino acids. Trimming took 2 bases from V and 4 from J, leaving 24 bases between them. CDR3 nucleotides: TGTGCCACCAGTGATTCCCAAGAGGCCCGGCGGGCCGCGCCAGATACGCAGTATTTT. Protein sequence: CATSDSQEARRAAPDTQYF.

This clone was seen more than once but under ten times. The chain links TRBV12-3 or TRBV12-4 to TRBJ1-1; TRBD1 might be the D (5 bases). This CDR3 spans 11 amino acids. V dropped 6 bases and J dropped 7 bases, with 9 bases sitting between them. CDR3 amino acids: CASRSGGEAFF. DNA of the CDR3: TGTGCCAGCAGGTCCGGGGGTGAAGCTTTCTTT.

The chain employs TRBV3-1 (or the pseudogene TRBV3-2) and TRBJ1-5; D ambiguous. Germline CDR1 is LGHDT and CDR2 is YNNKEL (reference sequence). The V and J ends lost 4 bases and 0 bases respectively, with 7 bases between them. The CDR3 length is 14 residues. CDR3 loop: CASSLLSSNQPQHF. CDR3 bases: TGTGCCAGCAGCCTTTTATCTAGCAATCAGCCCCAGCATTTT.

The CDR3 region has the DNA TGTGCCAGCAGCCTACAGGGACTAGCGGGAGGTCATGGTGAGCAGTTCTTC. It is translated as CASSLQGLAGGHGEQFF. The chain is built from TRBV11-2 and TRBJ2-1; 15 bases are a match to TRBD2. J gave up 9 bases and V 5 bases, and 11 bases lay outside the gene matches. CDR3 length: 17 amino acids. Germline values: CDR1 SGHAT, CDR2 FQNNGV.

The chain recombines TRBV5-1 with TRBJ2-1, with 8 bases fitting TRBD2. The CDR3 covers 15 residues. The germline CDR1 and CDR2 sequences are SGHRS and YFSETQ. V was clipped by 2 bases and J by 8 bases; unmatched bases: 9. CDR3 protein: CASSLVLAGVYEQFF. Here the CDR3 DNA reads TGCGCCAGCAGCTTAGTTCTAGCGGGTGTTTATGAGCAGTTCTTC. The variable domain in full, completed from reference TRBV5-1 and TRBJ2-1, reads KAGVTQTPRYLIKTRGQQVTLSCSPISGHRSVSWYQQTPGQGLQFLFEYFSETQRNKGNFPGRFSGRQFSNSRSEMNVSTLELGDSALYLCASSLVLAGVYEQFFGPGTRLTVL.

Worth noting for this clone: The same CDR3 also results from other DNA sequences found in this sample. The chain joins TRBV7-3 to TRBJ1-1, with D perhaps TRBD1 (5 bases). V lost 5 bases and J 1 base, leaving 8 bases between the germline ends. The length of the CDR3 is 13 residues. Germline V gene lookup returns CDR1 SGHTA and CDR2 FQGTGA. The CDR3 here is CASSPQANTEAFF. CDR3 DNA: TGTGCCAGCAGCCCACAGGCGAACACTGAAGCTTTCTTT. Full variable domain (outside the CDR3, taken from reference TRBV7-3 and TRBJ1-1): GAGVSQTPSNKVTEKGKYVELRCDPISGHTALYWYRQSLGQGPEFLIYFQGTGAADDSGLPNDRFFAVRPEGSVSTLKIQRTERGDSAVYLCASSPQANTEAFFGQGTRLTVV.

This clone appeared once. CDR3 sequence (DNA): TGCGCCAGCAGCCCCCGGACTAGCACGAGCTCCTACAATGAGCAGTTCTTC. Its translation is CASSPRTSTSSYNEQFF. The chain carries TRBV5-1 and TRBJ2-1; TRBD2 matches at 8 bases. This CDR3 has 17 amino acids. V lost 4 bases to trimming and J lost 0 bases; unmatched junction nucleotides: 9. Germline V gene lookup returns CDR1 SGHRS and CDR2 YFSETQ.

The V and J genes are TRBV12-3 or TRBV12-4 and TRBJ1-2; the D gene is possibly TRBD1 (6 bases). Deletions cut 0 bases from V and 8 bases from J, with 7 bases between. There are 12 residues in the CDR3. The CDR3 region is CASSLAGTGYTF. The CDR3 coding sequence is TGTGCCAGCAGTTTAGCGGGGACAGGCTACACCTTC.

The CDR3 is CSATTGQGGNTIYF. In nucleotides, the CDR3 is TGCAGCGCCACAACCGGACAGGGAGGAAACACCATATATTTT. This chain connects TRBV29-1 to TRBJ1-3; 8 positions agree with TRBD1. Germline assignment: CDR1 SQVTM and CDR2 ANQGSEA. The V segment lost 7 bases and the J segment 4 bases; nucleotides outside the gene matches: 9. This CDR3 has 14 residues. The full variable domain, with the rest looked up from reference TRBV29-1 and TRBJ1-3, is SAVISQKPSRDICQRGTSLTIQCQVDSQVTMMFWYRQQPGQSLTLIATANQGSEATYESGFVIDKFPISRPNLTFSTLTVSNMSPEDSSIYLCSATTGQGGNTIYFGEGSWLTVV.

The V gene is TRBV11-2, the J gene TRBJ2-4; 9 nucleotides agree with TRBD1. The germline CDR1 and CDR2 sequences are SGHAT and FQNNGV. Trimming took 3 bases from V and 6 from J; bases not matched to a gene: 0. This CDR3 region has 13 residues. The CDR3 region is CASSLTGGNIQYF. CDR3 nucleotide sequence: TGTGCCAGCAGCTTGACAGGGGGAAACATTCAGTACTTC.

This clone was recorded only once. V is TRBV19 and J is TRBJ1-2, with unresolved D. V lost 5 bases and J lost 7, with 8 bases in between. There are 11 residues in the CDR3. Germline CDR1 is LNHDA and CDR2 is SQIVND (reference sequence). In DNA, the CDR3 is TGTGCCAGTAGTTACGAAGCTGGCTACACCTTC. Residues: CASSYEAGYTF.

This clone has only one observation. V is TRBV12-5 and J is TRBJ2-5; the match to TRBD1 covers 9 bases. J was trimmed by 5 bases and V by 6 bases; bases with no gene match: 10. This CDR3 region has 15 residues. CDR1 and CDR2 (germline): LGHNT, FRNRAP. The DNA for the CDR3 is TGTGCTAGTGGGCCGGGACAGGGAGGTGGTGAGACCCAGTACTTC. This codes for CASGPGQGGGETQYF.

This clone has only one observation. The rearrangement uses TRBV6-6 and TRBJ1-2, with TRBD1 matching 8 bases. CDR1 MNHNY and CDR2 SVGAGI come from the germline V gene (reference sequence). The ends lost 2 bases at V and 8 bases at J; junction bases unmatched: 4. The CDR3 is made up of 13 amino acids. CDR3 sequence (DNA): TGTGCCAGCAGTTACCCGGGGACAGGCGGCTACACCTTC. Residues: CASSYPGTGGYTF.